This T cell receptor beta chain emerged from a study of OX40 agonist ivuxolimab in advanced cancers. Across the study: The dose-escalation group included hepatocellular carcinoma, melanoma, renal cell carcinoma and head and neck cancer. Study-wide results and caveats: Clonal expansion was seen in CD4+ and CD8+ blood T cells by week 6 at 0.1 to 3.0 mg/kg. The average count of expanded clones was higher among CD8+ T cells than among CD4+. The 0.1-3.0 mg/kg partial responders had among the lowest clonal expansion.

Profiling relied on immunoSEQ multiplex PCR, and the TCRdb table lists in-frame clones only, not all of them. The table lists 40,000 to 65,000 clones, around nine tenths of them singletons. Germline lookup yields CDR1 LNHDA and CDR2 SQIVND (reference sequence). CDR3 length: 12 amino acids. V lost 7 bases, J lost 5 bases, and 11 bases lay in between. Note on this clone: Its antigen is not identified.

The source of this sequence is an adult with an advanced solid tumor such as melanoma, head and neck, liver or kidney cancer. The chain is built from TRBV19 and TRBJ1-2; D ambiguous. The input for sequencing was CD4+ or CD8+ T cells sorted from blood, taken in a trial of the OX40 agonist ivuxolimab. The DNA for the CDR3 is TGTGCCAGTACCCAAGGAGGGTATGGCTACACCTTC. This translates into CASTQGGYGYTF. The full variable domain, its missing parts supplied by reference TRBV19 and TRBJ1-2, is DGGITQSPKYLFRKEGQNVTLSCEQNLNHDAMYWYRQDPGQGLRLIYYSQIVNDFQKGDIAEGYSVSREKKESFPLTVTSAQKNPTAFYLCASTQGGYGYTFGSGTRLTVV.